Shown below are 21 T cell receptor beta chains from a single sample sequenced in a study of blood T cell repertoires in COVID-19. Clones were read by immunoSEQ multiplex PCR, and TCRdb kept only the in-frame ones, dropping some. The sample shows approximately 140,000 clones, 84% of them seen only once. Material: peripheral blood. These receptors were collected from a man in his 70s with acute or convalescent COVID-19.

This chain uses TRBV12-3 or TRBV12-4 with TRBJ2-1; D remains unclear. The ends were cut back, 3 bases at V and 6 bases at J, with 3 bases in the middle. The CDR3 runs 11 residues. The CDR3, as DNA: TGTGCCAGCAGTTTCAGCAATGAGCAGTTCTTC. Residues: CASSFSNEQFF.

The V and J genes are TRBV5-6 and TRBJ1-6; TRBD1 agrees at 8 bases. The germline V gene encodes CDR1 SGHDT and CDR2 YYEEEE. Trimming at V came to 4 bases and at J to 4 bases, leaving 7 bases not matched to a gene. The CDR3 covers 16 residues. CDR3 loop: CASSASTGAYNSPLHF. The CDR3 DNA is TGTGCCAGCAGCGCGTCGACAGGGGCATATAATTCACCCCTCCACTTT.

A few counts support this clone. V and J are TRBV27 and TRBJ2-3; D gene uncertain. V lost 5 bases to trimming and J lost 0 bases, with 15 bases between them. This CDR3 is built from 16 residues. Germline V gene sequence: CDR1 MNHEY, CDR2 SMNVEV (reference sequence). The CDR3 DNA is TGTGCCAGCAGTCCGTCCGGCGCGACTAGCACAGATACGCAGTATTTT. This encodes CASSPSGATSTDTQYF.

The rearrangement joins TRBV3-1 (or the pseudogene TRBV3-2) to TRBJ2-7, with D hard to call. The CDR3 loop spans 13 amino acids. V was clipped by 3 bases and J by 0 bases, with 6 bases between them. Germline V CDR1 and CDR2: LGHDT, YNNKEL (reference sequence). Here the CDR3 DNA reads TGTGCCAGCAGCCAGGGCTCCTCCTACGAGCAGTACTTC. Translating it yields CASSQGSSYEQYF.

J is TRBJ2-1 and V is TRBV11-3; D not certain. Trimming shortened V by 0 bases and J by 7 bases, and 13 bases separated the two germline ends. Germline loops: CDR1 SGHNT, CDR2 YENEEA. This CDR3 region has 15 residues. The CDR3 spells CASSLDRNLVNEQFF. The CDR3 bases are TGTGCCAGCAGCTTAGACAGGAATCTGGTGAATGAGCAGTTCTTC.

This sequence joins TRBV7-2 and TRBJ2-3, with 10 bases that match TRBD1. The CDR3 is 15 residues long. Germline V gene lookup returns CDR1 SGHTA and CDR2 FQGNSA. J lost 3 bases, V lost 5 bases, and 5 bases had no gene match. The CDR3, as DNA: TGTGCCAGCAGCCAAGACAGGGGGCTGACAGATACGCAGTATTTT. It codes for CASSQDRGLTDTQYF.

The chain is built from TRBV9 and TRBJ1-1, with D perhaps matching TRBD1 (6 bases). Trimming stripped 4 bases from V and 1 base from J, with 17 bases between. This CDR3 has 16 amino acids. Germline CDR1 is SGDLS and CDR2 is YYNGEE. The chain's CDR3 is CASSTSRDNKNTEAFF. The DNA for the CDR3 is TGTGCCAGCAGCACCAGCCGGGACAACAAGAACACTGAAGCTTTCTTT.

The J gene is TRBJ1-4, the V gene TRBV10-3, with 7 bases identical to TRBD1. V was pared by 0 bases and J by 2 bases, with 6 bases of the junction left unmatched. This CDR3 is built from 17 residues. From germline, CDR1 is ENHRY and CDR2 SYGVKD. CDR3 DNA: TGTGCCATCAGTGAGTCGAAAGGGGGCCGGACTAATGAAAAACTGTTTTTT. The encoded protein is CAISESKGGRTNEKLFF.

This clone occurred once. The chain has TRBV5-1 and TRBJ2-7; 9 positions agree with TRBD1. The V segment lost 1 base and the J segment 3 bases; nucleotides outside the gene matches: 5. The CDR3 sequence is 15 residues long. Germline assignment: CDR1 SGHRS and CDR2 YFSETQ. CDR3: CASSLILDRGYEQYF. The DNA for the CDR3 is TGCGCCAGCAGCTTGATTTTGGACAGGGGCTACGAGCAGTACTTC.

The rearrangement joins TRBV5-5 to TRBJ1-4; a weak D match, TRBD1 (6 bases). The CDR3 consists of 15 residues. Trimming pared 1 base from V and 8 bases from J, leaving 15 bases between. Germline V CDR1 and CDR2: SGHKS, YYEKEE (reference sequence). As DNA, the CDR3 is TGTGCCAGCAGCTTGCCCTTGGGAAGGGGGGAAAAACTGTTTTTT. As protein: CASSLPLGRGEKLFF. Variable domain in full (rest from reference TRBV5-5 and TRBJ1-4): DAGVTQSPTHLIKTRGQQVTLRCSPISGHKSVSWYQQVLGQGPQFIFQYYEKEERGRGNFPDRFSARQFPNYSSELNVNALLLGDSALYLCASSLPLGRGEKLFFGSGTQLSVL.

The chain carries TRBV5-1 and TRBJ1-3; tentative D call: TRBD1 (5 bases). This CDR3 region has 15 residues. CDR1 SGHRS and CDR2 YFSETQ come from the germline V gene. V was pared by 0 bases and J by 7 bases, with 14 bases between. The CDR3 region is CASSLATGAGNTIYF. CDR3 bases: TGCGCCAGCAGCTTGGCAACAGGAGCAGGGAACACCATATATTTT.

This sequence joins TRBV19 and TRBJ1-2; TRBD1 might be the D (6 bases). The V gene's germline CDR1 is LNHDA and CDR2 SQIVND (reference sequence). The CDR3 runs 14 residues. With 5 bases removed from V and 4 bases from J, the gap between germline ends came to 14 bases. The DNA of the CDR3 is TGTGCCAGTAGTGAACAAACAGGGACCTATGGCTACACCTTC. Its protein is CASSEQTGTYGYTF. Complete variable domain (other parts from reference TRBV19 and TRBJ1-2): DGGITQSPKYLFRKEGQNVTLSCEQNLNHDAMYWYRQDPGQGLRLIYYSQIVNDFQKGDIAEGYSVSREKKESFPLTVTSAQKNPTAFYLCASSEQTGTYGYTFGSGTRLTVV.

The V and J genes are TRBV5-6 and TRBJ1-4, with D perhaps TRBD1 (5 bases). Germline assignment: CDR1 SGHDT and CDR2 YYEEEE. CDR3 length: 14 residues. V lost 4 bases to trimming and J lost 4 bases, with 11 bases between them. CDR3 DNA: TGTGCCAGCAGCGCGCCGGGGGGTAATGAAAAACTGTTTTTT. Encoded protein: CASSAPGGNEKLFF.

J is TRBJ1-2 and V is TRBV3-1 (or the pseudogene TRBV3-2); 10 nucleotides agree with TRBD1. The V gene's germline CDR1 is LGHDT and CDR2 YNNKEL (reference sequence). Trimming cost V 8 bases and J 6 bases; bases outside gene matches: 12. The CDR3 has 15 residues. In DNA form, the CDR3 reads TGTGCCAGCGGCGGGACAGGGGCGAGGACAGATGGCTACACCTTC. This gives the protein CASGGTGARTDGYTF.

The chain combines TRBV28 with TRBJ1-5; 9 nucleotides line up with TRBD1. V trimming: 5 bases; J trimming: 1 base; junction bases outside the gene matches: 9. Germline assignment: CDR1 MDHEN and CDR2 SYDVKM. CDR3 length equals 17 residues. CDR3 in DNA: TGTGCCAGCAGTCTCATTCCGGGACAGGGCAGCAATCAGCCCCAGCATTTT. This codes for CASSLIPGQGSNQPQHF.

This rearrangement joins TRBV27 to TRBJ2-3; 7 nucleotides match TRBD1. The germline gives CDR1 MNHEY, CDR2 SMNVEV (reference sequence). V lost 8 bases to trimming and J lost 10 bases; unmatched junction nucleotides: 6. The CDR3 covers 11 residues. The CDR3 loop is CASLEGAAQYF. The CDR3 DNA sequence: TGTGCCAGCCTCGAGGGGGCGGCGCAGTATTTT.

V gene TRBV19 combines with J gene TRBJ2-2; 7 nucleotides align to TRBD1. From germline, CDR1 is LNHDA and CDR2 SQIVND (reference sequence). This CDR3 has 15 amino acids. Trimming removed 4 bases from V and 4 bases from J; junction bases left unmatched: 6. The CDR3 here is CASSTGTEVTGELFF. Here the CDR3 DNA reads TGTGCCAGTAGTACCGGGACAGAGGTCACCGGGGAGCTGTTTTTT.

The chain employs TRBV15 and TRBJ2-7, with 11 bases that match TRBD1. This CDR3 is built from 16 residues. In germline, CDR1 is LNHNV, CDR2 YYDKDF (reference sequence). V dropped 2 bases and J dropped 4; count of bases not matched to a gene: 7. CDR3 nucleotides: TGTGCCACCAGCAGATCCGGGACAGGGGGTGAATACGAGCAGTACTTC. It yields the protein CATSRSGTGGEYEQYF.

J is TRBJ1-5 and V is TRBV30; D perhaps matches TRBD1 (5 bases). The CDR3 totals 13 residues. V was cut by 2 bases and J by 5 bases, with 10 bases left in between. CDR1 and CDR2 (germline): GTSNPN, SVGIG (reference sequence). CDR3 sequence reads: CAWSLGLDQPQHF. In nucleotides, the CDR3 is TGTGCCTGGAGTTTGGGACTAGATCAGCCCCAGCATTTT.

The chain couples TRBV18 to TRBJ1-6, with 8 nucleotides matching TRBD1. Germline CDR1 and CDR2: KGHSH and LQKENI. The CDR3 runs 14 residues. The J segment lost 12 bases and the V segment lost 3 bases, leaving 7 bases of the junction unmatched. CDR3 nucleotides: TGTGCCAGCTCACCGACAGGGGAAAGGGTACCCCTCCACTTT. Protein sequence: CASSPTGERVPLHF.

This chain joins TRBV5-5 and TRBJ1-6; weak D call: TRBD1 (6 bases). Trimming pared 1 base from V and 9 bases from J, leaving 17 bases between. The CDR3 consists of 16 residues. Germline-derived CDR1 and CDR2 are SGHKS and YYEKEE (reference sequence). The CDR3 DNA reads TGTGCCAGCAGCTTGAATGGGGCGGCAGGGGTTTCACCCCTCCACTTT. It is translated as CASSLNGAAGVSPLHF.